This T cell receptor beta chain was found in a study of blood T cells in healthy people across ages. A J-beta primer mix and a sample-barcoded 5' primer were used in a second PCR of roughly 7 to 12 cycles. One entry per CDR3 protein results from TCRdb running MiXCR on the 5' RACE reads. The sample has over 750,000 distinct CDR3 sequences, approximately 25% seen once. Trimming took 4 bases from V and 5 from J, leaving 17 bases between them. Germline-derived CDR1 and CDR2 are SQVTM and ANQGSEA. The CDR3 extends over 14 amino acids. This clonotype was counted between two and nine times. Its antigen is unknown. Study-wide results and limits: A conclusive naive versus antigen-experienced comparison was prevented by the unsorted PBMCs.

These data also featured in a second study, about T cells of mothers and their children.

The chain uses TRBV29-1 and TRBJ1-1; a weak D match, TRBD1 (5 bases). The sample was blood. The TCR originated in a boy between 10 and 17 years old in good health. The CDR3 reads CSVVTPDRGTEAFF. The DNA of the CDR3 is TGCAGCGTTGTCACCCCGGACCGGGGGACTGAAGCTTTCTTT.